This T cell receptor beta chain stems from a study of PD-1 blockade in classical Hodgkin lymphoma. Looking at the study overall: Patients received nivolumab 3 mg/kg intravenously every 2 weeks. Study-wide results and limits: TCR diversity rose significantly by C4D1 in CD4+ but not CD8+ cells. Newly diagnosed patients had diversity similar to the baseline diversity of complete responders. Patients excluded were those beginning nivolumab under 1 year after ASCT.

Measured with immunoSEQ multiplex PCR; TCRdb has only the in-frame clones, and not every one. Of tens of thousands of clones listed, roughly four fifths are singletons. Turning to this clone: Its antigen is not known.

Time point indicated: cycle 4 day 1 (C4D1), after less than 7 weeks of nivolumab. There was relapse after autologous stem cell transplantation in every patient, and there was variation in brentuximab vedotin exposure. Trimming removed 2 bases from V and 0 bases from J, with 7 bases in between. Per the germline V gene, CDR1 is MDHEN and CDR2 is SYDVKM. This CDR3 has 15 amino acids. The receptor was isolated from a human donor with classical Hodgkin lymphoma. The sample was peripheral blood mononuclear cells (PBMCs), taken before the fourth cycle of nivolumab. The chain has TRBV28 and TRBJ2-2; D ambiguous. The CDR3 DNA reads as TGTGCCAGCAGTTTAGATCTAGCGAACACCGGGGAGCTGTTTTTT. Translation: CASSLDLANTGELFF.